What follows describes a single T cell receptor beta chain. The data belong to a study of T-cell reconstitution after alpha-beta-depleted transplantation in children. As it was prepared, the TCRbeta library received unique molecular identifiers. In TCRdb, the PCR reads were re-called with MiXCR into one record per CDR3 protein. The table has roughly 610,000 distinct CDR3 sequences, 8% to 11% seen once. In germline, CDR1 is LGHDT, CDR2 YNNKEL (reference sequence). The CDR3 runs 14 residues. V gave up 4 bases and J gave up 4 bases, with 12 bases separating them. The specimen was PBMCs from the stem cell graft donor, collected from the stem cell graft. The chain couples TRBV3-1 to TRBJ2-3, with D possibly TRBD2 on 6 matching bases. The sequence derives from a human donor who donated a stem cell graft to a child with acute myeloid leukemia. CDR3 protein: CASSPGLVPDTQYF. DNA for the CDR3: TGTGCCAGCAGCCCGGGACTTGTCCCAGATACGCAGTATTTT.